What follows are 6 T cell receptor beta chains derived from one specimen sequenced in a study of shared clonotypes between healthy human individuals. TCRdb keeps only in-frame clones here, not all; method: immunoSEQ multiplex PCR. Found here are 850,000 to 1,100,000 clones, 77% of them singletons; the top ten hold roughly 0.82%. The sequenced sample was memory CD4+ T cells from PBMCs. Subset given: CD45RA-negative fraction. Source of these receptors: a man younger than 35 in good health. Some clones in this sample may be carry-over from other donors' samples.

The chain is built from TRBV7-2 and TRBJ2-5; 10 bases are shared with TRBD1. The V and J ends lost 4 bases and 1 base, in that order; junction bases with no gene match: 12. Germline loops: CDR1 SGHTA, CDR2 FQGNSA. This CDR3 comprises 18 residues. The CDR3 loop reads CASSSTGTGVRRQETQYF. CDR3 DNA sequence: TGTGCCAGCAGCTCTACCGGGACAGGGGTCCGGCGCCAAGAGACCCAGTACTTC.

CDR3 in DNA: TGTGCCTGGAGTGTACCCCGCCCCTTATATGGCTACACCTTC. This codes for CAWSVPRPLYGYTF. V is TRBV30 and J is TRBJ1-2; no reliable D call. The germline V gene encodes CDR1 GTSNPN and CDR2 SVGIG (reference sequence). The CDR3 is 14 residues long. Trimming left V 0 bases short and J 5 bases short, with 13 bases between.

The V call is TRBV30, the J call TRBJ2-3; unclear D gene. Germline lookup yields CDR1 GTSNPN and CDR2 SVGIG (reference sequence). CDR3 length: 16 residues. Trimming took 2 bases from V and 6 from J, leaving 21 bases between them. In DNA form, the CDR3 reads TGTGCCTGGAGTATATTGGACCTTCGTTCAGCTGATACGCAGTATTTT. It yields the protein CAWSILDLRSADTQYF.

The chain has TRBV4-1 and TRBJ1-2; 7 bases align to TRBD1. The germline gives CDR1 MGHRA, CDR2 YSYEKL. The length of the CDR3 is 15 residues. The J segment lost 7 bases and the V segment lost 5 bases, leaving 13 bases of the junction unmatched. The CDR3 loop reads CASSDPLRQGSGYTF. CDR3 DNA: TGCGCCAGCAGCGATCCGCTTAGACAGGGATCTGGCTACACCTTC.

This chain links TRBV7-2 with TRBJ2-4; 14 nucleotides agree with TRBD2. Germline trimming cut 5 bases from V and 7 bases from J; bases unmatched to any gene: 4. The CDR3 is made up of 15 amino acids. Germline loops: CDR1 SGHTA, CDR2 FQGNSA. The CDR3: CASSRLAGGINIQYF. For the CDR3, the DNA is TGTGCCAGCAGCCGACTAGCGGGAGGGATCAACATTCAGTACTTC.

This clone has just a few counts. The gene calls are TRBV6-4 and TRBJ2-6, with D possibly TRBD1 on 6 matching bases. Germline assignment: CDR1 MRHNA and CDR2 SNTAGT. The ends were cut back, 9 bases at V and 2 bases at J, with 20 bases in the middle. CDR3 length: 17 residues. The CDR3 sequence is CARGVDRKRPGANVLTF. In DNA form, the CDR3 reads TGTGCCAGGGGGGTGGACAGAAAAAGACCTGGGGCCAACGTCCTGACTTTC.